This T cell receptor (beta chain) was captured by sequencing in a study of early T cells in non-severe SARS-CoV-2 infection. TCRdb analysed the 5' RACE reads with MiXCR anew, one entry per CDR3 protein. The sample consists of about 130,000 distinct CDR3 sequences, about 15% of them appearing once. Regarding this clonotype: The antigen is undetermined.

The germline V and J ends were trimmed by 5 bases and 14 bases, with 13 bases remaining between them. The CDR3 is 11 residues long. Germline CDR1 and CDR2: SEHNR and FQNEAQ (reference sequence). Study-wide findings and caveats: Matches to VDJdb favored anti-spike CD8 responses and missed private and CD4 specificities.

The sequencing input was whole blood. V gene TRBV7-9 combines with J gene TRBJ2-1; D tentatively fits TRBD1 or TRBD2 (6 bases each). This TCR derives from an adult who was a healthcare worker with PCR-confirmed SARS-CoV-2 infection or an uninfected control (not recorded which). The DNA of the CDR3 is TGTGCCAGCAGCCCCGGGGGCCCTGAGTTCTTC. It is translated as CASSPGGPEFF.